In this sample, the clone carrying this T cell receptor beta chain turned up a few times. CDR1 and CDR2 (germline): DFQATT, SNEGSKA (reference sequence). CDR3 length: 11 residues. Trimming left V 4 bases short and J 8 bases short, with 11 bases between. The entry originates in a study of cytotoxic CD8 clonotypes in ibrutinib-treated CLL. The method was immunoSEQ multiplex PCR; TCRdb's version includes in-frame clones alone and lacks a portion of them. The sample shows 73,000 or so clones, 68% of them seen only once. This rearrangement joins TRBV20-1 to TRBJ1-1, with no clear D. The sequencing here drew on PBMCs, taken after 12 months of ibrutinib treatment. This sequence was found in a human donor with chronic lymphocytic leukemia. DNA of the CDR3: TGCAGTGCTAACGACAATCCGGAAGCTTTCTTT. It translates to CSANDNPEAFF.